This T cell receptor beta chain was captured by sequencing in a study of cytomegalovirus exposure and HLA in healthy donors. Points from the study as a whole: A later analysis appeared to link common viral pathogens to several of the most significant clusters. Across HLA loci, a later analysis found differing TCR association rates, with DRB1 most and HLA-C fewest. Associated with cytomegalovirus, according to the listing, were around 160 TCR beta chains.

The V gene lost 4 bases and the J gene lost 2 bases, with 9 bases spanning the gap. The germline gives CDR1 GTSNPN, CDR2 SVGIG (reference sequence). The CDR3 extends over 12 amino acids. On this clone itself: What it binds is not known.

Primers: 60 Vbeta forward and 13 Jbeta reverse. Using immunoSEQ multiplex PCR, the repertoire was profiled, and TCRdb retains in-frame clones only, with some absent. Of about 230,000 clones in the sample, over 70% are singletons; the top ten hold roughly 2.5%. The chain recombines TRBV30 with TRBJ2-7; possible D gene TRBD2, 6 bases. The sequencing sample was made of PBMCs. The TCR sequence derives from a woman aged 60-75 years in good health and CMV-seropositive. CDR3 sequence: CAWTGDPYEQYF. The CDR3 DNA reads TGTGCCTGGACGGGGGACCCCTACGAGCAGTACTTC. Full variable domain (remainder filled in from reference TRBV30 and TRBJ2-7): SQTIHQWPATLVQPVGSPLSLECTVEGTSNPNLYWYRQAAGRGLQLLFYSVGIGQISSEVPQNLSASRPQDRQFILSSKKLLLSDSGFYLCAWTGDPYEQYFGPGTRLTVT.